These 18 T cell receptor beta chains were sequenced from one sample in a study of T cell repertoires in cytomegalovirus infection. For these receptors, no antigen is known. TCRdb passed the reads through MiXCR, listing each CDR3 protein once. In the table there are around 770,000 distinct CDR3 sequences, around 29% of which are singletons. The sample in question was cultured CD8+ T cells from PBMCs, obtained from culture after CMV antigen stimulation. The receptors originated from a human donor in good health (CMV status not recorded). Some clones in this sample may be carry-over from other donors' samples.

CDR3 nucleotide sequence: TGTGCCAGCAGCTTCCGGTCCGCGGGACAGAACACAGATACGCAGTATTTT. Protein product: CASSFRSAGQNTDTQYF. This chain joins TRBV7-6 and TRBJ2-3; D may be TRBD1 (7 bases). The CDR3 contains 17 residues. With 3 bases removed from V and 2 bases from J, the gap between germline ends came to 18 bases. Germline CDR1 and CDR2: SGHVS and FNYEAQ. Full variable domain (missing parts from reference TRBV7-6 and TRBJ2-3): GAGVSQSPRYKVTKRGQDVALRCDPISGHVSLYWYRQALGQGPEFLTYFNYEAQQDKSGLPNDRFSAERPEGSISTLTIQRTEQRDSAMYRCASSFRSAGQNTDTQYFGPGTRLTVL.

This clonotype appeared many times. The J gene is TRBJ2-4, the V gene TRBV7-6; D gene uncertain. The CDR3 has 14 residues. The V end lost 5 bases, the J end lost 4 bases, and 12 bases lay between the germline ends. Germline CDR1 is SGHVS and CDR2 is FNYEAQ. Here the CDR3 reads CASSPIDNKNIQYF. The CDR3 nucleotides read TGTGCCAGCAGCCCCATAGACAATAAAAACATTCAGTACTTC.

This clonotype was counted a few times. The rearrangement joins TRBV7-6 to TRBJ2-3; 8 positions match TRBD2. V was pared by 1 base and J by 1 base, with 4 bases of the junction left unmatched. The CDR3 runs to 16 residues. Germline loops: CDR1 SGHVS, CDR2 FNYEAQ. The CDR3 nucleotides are TGTGCCAGCAGCTTAGGAATAGCGGGGCGCACAGATACGCAGTATTTT. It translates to CASSLGIAGRTDTQYF. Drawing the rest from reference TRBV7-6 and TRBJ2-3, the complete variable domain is GAGVSQSPRYKVTKRGQDVALRCDPISGHVSLYWYRQALGQGPEFLTYFNYEAQQDKSGLPNDRFSAERPEGSISTLTIQRTEQRDSAMYRCASSLGIAGRTDTQYFGPGTRLTVL.

CDR3 loop: CASSYLGITDTQYF. CDR3 in DNA: TGTGCCAGCAGTTACTTGGGGATCACAGATACGCAGTATTTT. This sequence joins TRBV6-5 and TRBJ2-3; D remains ambiguous. The V end lost 1 base, the J end lost 2 bases, and 7 bases lay between the germline ends. The CDR3 has 14 residues. Germline CDR1 is MNHEY and CDR2 is SVGAGI.

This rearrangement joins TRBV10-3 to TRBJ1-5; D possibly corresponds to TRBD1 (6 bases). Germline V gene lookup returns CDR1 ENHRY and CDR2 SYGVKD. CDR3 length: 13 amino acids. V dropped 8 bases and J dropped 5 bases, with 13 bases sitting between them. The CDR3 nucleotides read TGTGCCATCGGAGTGGGGGGCTATCAGCCCCAGCATTTT. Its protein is CAIGVGGYQPQHF.

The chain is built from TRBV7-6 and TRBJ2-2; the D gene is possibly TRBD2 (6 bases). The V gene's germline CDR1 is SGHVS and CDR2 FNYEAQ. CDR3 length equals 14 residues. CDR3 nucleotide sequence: TGTACTAGCAGCTCCCTCGGTAACACCGGGGAGCTGTTTTTT. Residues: CTSSSLGNTGELFF.

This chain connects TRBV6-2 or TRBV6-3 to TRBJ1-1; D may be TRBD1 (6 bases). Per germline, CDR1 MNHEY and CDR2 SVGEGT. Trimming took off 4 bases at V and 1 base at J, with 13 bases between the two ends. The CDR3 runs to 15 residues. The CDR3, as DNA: TGTGCCAGCAGTTCGCCTGGACAGTGGAACACTGAAGCTTTCTTT. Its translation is CASSSPGQWNTEAFF.

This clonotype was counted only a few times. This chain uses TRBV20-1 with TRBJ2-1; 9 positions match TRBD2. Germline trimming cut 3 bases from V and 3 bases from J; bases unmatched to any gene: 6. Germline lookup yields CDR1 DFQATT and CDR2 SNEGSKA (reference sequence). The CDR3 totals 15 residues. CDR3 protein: CSARNSGGLYNEQFF. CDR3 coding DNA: TGCAGTGCTAGGAATAGCGGGGGCCTCTACAATGAGCAGTTCTTC.

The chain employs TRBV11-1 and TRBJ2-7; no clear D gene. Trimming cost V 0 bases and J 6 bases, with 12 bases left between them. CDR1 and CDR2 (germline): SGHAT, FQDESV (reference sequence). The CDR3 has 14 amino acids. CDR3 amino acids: CASSLAGHPGEQYF. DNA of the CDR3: TGTGCCAGCAGCTTAGCCGGGCACCCCGGCGAGCAGTACTTC.

CDR3 sequence (DNA): TGTGCCAGCAGCTTATGGCCGGACCTTCAGTACAATGAGCAGTTCTTC. Its translation is CASSLWPDLQYNEQFF. The chain employs TRBV7-3 and TRBJ2-1; D ambiguous. CDR1 is SGHTA, CDR2 FQGTGA, per germline. The CDR3 is made up of 16 amino acids. With 2 bases removed from V and 4 bases from J, the gap between germline ends came to 15 bases.

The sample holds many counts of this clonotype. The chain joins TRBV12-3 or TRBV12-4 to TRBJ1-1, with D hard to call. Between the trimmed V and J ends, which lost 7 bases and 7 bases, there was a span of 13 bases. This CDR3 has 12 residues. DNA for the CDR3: TGTGCCAGCACCACCGACACTCTTGAAGCTTTCTTT. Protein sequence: CASTTDTLEAFF.

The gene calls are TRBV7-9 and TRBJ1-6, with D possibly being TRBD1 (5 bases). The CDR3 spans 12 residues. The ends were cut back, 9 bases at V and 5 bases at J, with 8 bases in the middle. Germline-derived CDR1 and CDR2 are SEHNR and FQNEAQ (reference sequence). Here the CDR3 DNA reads TGTGCCAGTCGGGGGAATAATTCACCCCTCCACTTT. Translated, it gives CASRGNNSPLHF.

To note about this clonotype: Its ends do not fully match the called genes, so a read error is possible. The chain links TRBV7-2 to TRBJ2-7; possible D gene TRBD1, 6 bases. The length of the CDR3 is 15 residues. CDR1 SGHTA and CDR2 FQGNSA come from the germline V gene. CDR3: CAGSLAGDTTYEQYF. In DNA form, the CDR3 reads TGTGCCGGCAGCTTGGCAGGGGACACCACCTACGAGCAGTACTTC.

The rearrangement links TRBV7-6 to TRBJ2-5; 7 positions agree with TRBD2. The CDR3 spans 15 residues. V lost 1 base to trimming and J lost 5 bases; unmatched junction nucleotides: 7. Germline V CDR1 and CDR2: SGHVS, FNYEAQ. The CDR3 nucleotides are TGTGCCAGCAGCTTAGGCGGGGGATCTTCGGAGACCCAGTACTTC. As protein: CASSLGGGSSETQYF.

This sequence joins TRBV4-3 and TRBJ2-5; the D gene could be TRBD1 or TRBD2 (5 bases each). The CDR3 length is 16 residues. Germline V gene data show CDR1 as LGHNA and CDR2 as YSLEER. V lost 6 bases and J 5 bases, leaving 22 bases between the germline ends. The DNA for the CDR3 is TGCGCCAGCAGTACCCACGAGGGGCAGTTTAAGGAGACCCAGTACTTC. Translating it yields CASSTHEGQFKETQYF.

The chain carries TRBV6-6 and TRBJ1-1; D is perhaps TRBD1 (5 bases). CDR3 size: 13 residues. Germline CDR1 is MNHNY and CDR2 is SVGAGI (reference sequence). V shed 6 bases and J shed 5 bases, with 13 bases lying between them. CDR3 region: CASSPGAETEAFF. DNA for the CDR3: TGTGCCAGCAGCCCCGGGGCAGAGACTGAAGCTTTCTTT.

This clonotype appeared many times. The CDR3 reads CASIPTGTGLTEAFF. In DNA, the CDR3 is TGTGCCAGCATCCCGACCGGGACAGGGCTTACTGAAGCTTTCTTT. The V and J genes are TRBV7-9 and TRBJ1-1, with TRBD1 identical over 9 bases. The CDR3 runs 15 residues. Germline loops: CDR1 SEHNR, CDR2 FQNEAQ (reference sequence). Trimming removed 7 bases from V and 5 bases from J; junction bases left unmatched: 11.

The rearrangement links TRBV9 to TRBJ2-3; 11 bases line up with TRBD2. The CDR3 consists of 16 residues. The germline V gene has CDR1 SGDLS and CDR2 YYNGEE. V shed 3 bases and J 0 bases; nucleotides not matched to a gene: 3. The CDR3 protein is CASSAASGGSTDTQYF. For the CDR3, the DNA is TGTGCCAGCAGCGCAGCTAGCGGGGGGAGCACAGATACGCAGTATTTT. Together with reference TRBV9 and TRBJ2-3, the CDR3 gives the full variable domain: DSGVTQTPKHLITATGQRVTLRCSPRSGDLSVYWYQQSLDQGLQFLIQYYNGEERAKGNILERFSAQQFPDLHSELNLSSLELGDSALYFCASSAASGGSTDTQYFGPGTRLTVL.